The source of this T cell receptor (beta chain) is a study of cytomegalovirus exposure and HLA in healthy donors. Study-wide findings and caveats: The study dropped some indistinguishable V segments, TRBV6-2 and TRBV6-3 among them. A later analysis associated around 17,000 TCR beta sequences with HLA alleles at a 0.05 false discovery rate. The listing of 150 to 200 TCR beta chains classed them as cytomegalovirus-associated.

In nominal health when sampled, donors likely had unrecorded immune exposures nonetheless. PCR used 60 Vbeta primers and 13 Jbeta primers. Only in-frame clones appear in the TCRdb table, and some are missing; sequencing was by immunoSEQ multiplex PCR. The sample shows over 150,000 clones, approximately 85% of them seen only once. This clone was observed a handful of times. The antigen is not known. Trimming stripped 7 bases from V and 2 bases from J, with 23 bases between. There are 18 residues in the CDR3. Germline V CDR1 and CDR2: SEHNR, FQNEAQ (reference sequence). The receptor was derived from a man aged 25-45 years in good health and CMV-seropositive. The sequenced sample consisted of PBMCs. V and J are TRBV7-9 and TRBJ2-2, with D possibly being TRBD1 (5 bases). The CDR3 bases are TGTGCCAGCACCCCCGGAAGACAGTTAGGGGTCAACACCGGGGAGCTGTTTTTT. It is translated as CASTPGRQLGVNTGELFF.